Each of the 7 T cell receptor beta chains below was sequenced from the same sample in a study of T-cell memory formation after mild COVID-19. TCRdb reanalysed the 5' RACE reads using MiXCR and keeps one entry per CDR3 protein. Counted here are hundreds of thousands of distinct CDR3 sequences, roughly 18% occurring once; the ten biggest clones make up roughly 21%. Material: PBMCs or a T cell subset sorted from them (not recorded which). The receptors derive from a man younger than 35 who had mild COVID-19 (a few samples of this study predate the infection). Cell type and time point are not known.

This chain links TRBV7-9 with TRBJ2-2; D call uncertain. V shed 3 bases and J shed 10 bases, with 6 bases lying between them. The CDR3 length is 11 residues. CDR1 is SEHNR and CDR2 is FQNEAQ in the germline V gene (reference sequence). The CDR3: CASSFGEELFF. The CDR3 coding sequence is TGTGCCAGCAGCTTTGGAGAGGAGCTGTTTTTT.

This clonotype was seen a handful of times. The chain is built from TRBV20-1 and TRBJ2-1, with TRBD1 identical over 8 bases. This CDR3 is built from 12 residues. J lost 15 bases, V lost 5 bases, and 12 bases had no gene match. CDR1 is DFQATT and CDR2 is SNEGSKA in the germline V gene (reference sequence). CDR3 DNA sequence: TGCAGTGCTGATCGACAGGGGCACGGGGTGTTCTTC. Translating gives CSADRQGHGVFF.

This clonotype was counted only a few times. The chain has TRBV20-1 and TRBJ1-2; the D gene is possibly TRBD1 (5 bases). CDR1 and CDR2 (germline): DFQATT, SNEGSKA (reference sequence). This CDR3 is 12 amino acids long. V was clipped by 6 bases and J by 5 bases, with 13 bases between them. The CDR3: CSATRGTYGYTF. The CDR3 coding sequence is TGCAGTGCGACCCGGGGGACGTATGGCTACACCTTC.

This clonotype has at least ten counts. J is TRBJ2-5 and V is TRBV4-1; TRBD1 matches at 9 bases. The V gene end was trimmed by 1 base and the J gene end by 7 bases; junction bases not matched to a gene: 13. The germline V gene has CDR1 MGHRA and CDR2 YSYEKL. The CDR3 consists of 17 residues. The CDR3 spells CASSQAGTGPSGWTQYF. The DNA for the CDR3 is TGCGCCAGCAGCCAAGCGGGGACAGGGCCCTCAGGGTGGACCCAGTACTTC.

This sequence joins TRBV6-1 and TRBJ1-2, with unresolved D. Germline V gene sequence: CDR1 MNHNS, CDR2 SASEGT. The CDR3 runs to 13 residues. The ends were cut back, 1 base at V and 6 bases at J, with 9 bases in the middle. CDR3 nucleotide sequence: TGTGCCAGCAGTGAAGATCGTTGGAATGGCTACACCTTC. Protein: CASSEDRWNGYTF.

This clonotype has ten or more counts. The CDR3 nucleotides are TGTGCCAGCAGCTCCACAGGGCGCCCCTACGAGCAGTACTTC. Translating gives CASSSTGRPYEQYF. The rearrangement links TRBV7-9 to TRBJ2-7, with D maybe TRBD1 (6 bases). Germline assignment: CDR1 SEHNR and CDR2 FQNEAQ (reference sequence). Deletions cut 4 bases from V and 2 bases from J, with 12 bases between. CDR3 size: 14 residues.

The CDR3 here is CASSPQGYGSGANVLTF. CDR3 bases: TGTGCCAGCAGCCCACAGGGATACGGGTCTGGGGCCAACGTCCTGACTTTC. This rearrangement joins TRBV9 to TRBJ2-6; the D gene is possibly TRBD1 (6 bases). Trimming removed 4 bases at V and 1 base at J, with 15 bases between. The CDR3 has 17 amino acids. The V gene's germline CDR1 is SGDLS and CDR2 YYNGEE. Filled out from reference TRBV9 and TRBJ2-6, the complete variable domain reads DSGVTQTPKHLITATGQRVTLRCSPRSGDLSVYWYQQSLDQGLQFLIQYYNGEERAKGNILERFSAQQFPDLHSELNLSSLELGDSALYFCASSPQGYGSGANVLTFGAGSRLTVL.